The T cell receptor (beta chain) under discussion was sequenced for a study of patients and donors after allogeneic stem cell transplantation. V was cut by 4 bases and J by 2 bases, with 15 bases left in between. CDR1 SQVTM and CDR2 ANQGSEA come from the germline V gene. The CDR3 is made up of 14 amino acids. TCRdb re-called the RT-PCR reads with MiXCR, one entry per CDR3 protein. The sample lists some 200,000 distinct CDR3 sequences; 41% were seen once. The chain is built from TRBV29-1 and TRBJ2-7; D may be TRBD1 or TRBD2 (6 bases each). Sample: blood, either unsorted or a sorted T cell fraction (not recorded which). The source is a human donor who was either an allogeneic HSCT recipient or a stem cell or donor lymphocyte infusion donor (not recorded which). It is not recorded whose cells these are; they may come from a transplant donor. The CDR3 reads CSVGGQGRPYEQYF. The CDR3 nucleotides are TGCAGCGTTGGCGGCCAGGGGAGGCCCTACGAGCAGTACTTC.